Shown below are 15 T cell receptor beta chains from a single sample sequenced in a study of blood T cell repertoires in COVID-19. The table came from immunoSEQ multiplex PCR; TCRdb's copy has only in-frame clones and leaves some out. The table has a few hundred thousand clones, about 88% seen once. The sample was PBMCs or T cells enriched from blood (not recorded which). The origin of the receptors is a middle-aged woman who had recovered from COVID-19.

V gene TRBV19 combines with J gene TRBJ2-5; TRBD2 matches 7 bases. The CDR3 totals 16 residues. CDR1 and CDR2 (germline): LNHDA, SQIVND (reference sequence). The junction had 7 bases not matched to a gene; V was cut back by 3 bases and J by 0 bases. The CDR3 sequence: CASSIGLGRYQETQYF. As DNA, the CDR3 is TGTGCCAGTAGTATCGGACTAGGAAGGTACCAAGAGACCCAGTACTTC.

V usage is TRBV5-1 and J usage is TRBJ2-2, with D possibly TRBD1 on 6 matching bases. The CDR3 sequence is 15 residues long. V was clipped by 4 bases and J by 4 bases, with 14 bases between them. Germline loops: CDR1 SGHRS, CDR2 YFSETQ. CDR3 in amino acids: CASSPWTAGTGELFF. In DNA, the CDR3 is TGCGCCAGCAGCCCATGGACAGCTGGCACCGGGGAGCTGTTTTTT.

The genes are TRBV2 and TRBJ1-4; possible D gene TRBD1, 6 bases. The CDR3 is 14 residues long. The V end lost 6 bases, the J end lost 8 bases, and 16 bases lay between the germline ends. In germline, CDR1 is SNHLY, CDR2 FYNNEI. The CDR3: CASSATGSHEKLFF. For the CDR3, the DNA is TGTGCCAGCAGCGCGACAGGATCTCACGAAAAACTGTTTTTT.

The chain couples TRBV15 to TRBJ2-2, with 14 positions matching TRBD2. The CDR3 runs to 17 residues. Germline V gene sequence: CDR1 LNHNV, CDR2 YYDKDF (reference sequence). J gave up 7 bases and V 5 bases, and 9 bases lay outside the gene matches. The CDR3 sequence is CATSLTSGRASDGELFF. CDR3 in DNA: TGTGCCACCAGCCTGACTAGCGGGAGGGCCTCTGACGGGGAGCTGTTTTTT.

The V and J genes are TRBV12-3 or TRBV12-4 and TRBJ1-5; D unresolved. The length of the CDR3 is 12 residues. The V end lost 7 bases, the J end lost 4 bases, and 8 bases lay between the germline ends. In DNA form, the CDR3 reads TGTGCCAGCACCCTTACAAATCAGCCCCAGCATTTT. Translated, it gives CASTLTNQPQHF.

Only a few counts were recorded for this clone. The chain combines TRBV30 with TRBJ2-7, with TRBD2 matching over 11 bases. With 0 bases clipped from V and 4 bases from J, the junction kept 8 bases outside the gene matches. Germline CDR1 is GTSNPN and CDR2 is SVGIG (reference sequence). This CDR3 has 16 residues. The CDR3 DNA reads as TGTGCCTGGAGTGTTGCCCCAACTAGCGGGAGATACGAGCAGTACTTC. The encoded protein is CAWSVAPTSGRYEQYF. The whole variable domain, filled in from reference TRBV30 and TRBJ2-7, reads SQTIHQWPATLVQPVGSPLSLECTVEGTSNPNLYWYRQAAGRGLQLLFYSVGIGQISSEVPQNLSASRPQDRQFILSSKKLLLSDSGFYLCAWSVAPTSGRYEQYFGPGTRLTVT.

The chain carries TRBV27 and TRBJ2-1; D is unresolved. The CDR3 loop spans 13 amino acids. The germline gives CDR1 MNHEY, CDR2 SMNVEV (reference sequence). The V end was cut by 8 bases, the J end by 4 bases, with 12 bases between. This CDR3 reads CASSRFGYNEQFF. DNA of the CDR3: TGTGCCAGCTCGAGGTTCGGTTACAATGAGCAGTTCTTC.

This rearrangement joins TRBV7-2 to TRBJ2-3, with 12 bases identical to TRBD2. The CDR3 covers 14 residues. The germline CDR1 and CDR2 sequences are SGHTA and FQGNSA. Trimming took 6 bases from V and 5 from J; bases not matched to a gene: 3. CDR3 in amino acids: CASSLAGGKDTQYF. The CDR3 bases are TGTGCCAGCAGTCTAGCGGGAGGGAAAGATACGCAGTATTTT.

This chain uses TRBV2 with TRBJ2-1; D not certain. This CDR3 has 12 amino acids. In germline, CDR1 is SNHLY, CDR2 FYNNEI. V lost 6 bases and J lost 1, with 4 bases in between. CDR3 sequence reads: CASSRSYNEQFF. The CDR3 DNA reads TGTGCCAGCAGCCGTTCCTACAATGAGCAGTTCTTC.

This chain joins TRBV4-3 and TRBJ2-7; 8 nucleotides agree with TRBD1. In germline, CDR1 is LGHNA, CDR2 YSLEER. The CDR3 contains 15 residues. Trimming at V came to 1 base and at J to 12 bases, leaving 14 bases not matched to a gene. The CDR3 DNA reads as TGCGCCAGCAGCCAAGCGGTGGACAGGGTGGTTTCCCCGTACTTC. It encodes CASSQAVDRVVSPYF.

This clone was seen only a few times. The chain combines TRBV11-2 with TRBJ2-7, with 7 bases that match TRBD2. The CDR3 totals 15 residues. CDR1 is SGHAT, CDR2 FQNNGV, per germline. The junction had 10 bases not matched to a gene; V was cut back by 5 bases and J by 3 bases. CDR3 in DNA: TGTGCCAGCAGCACAGAGGGCGGGAGAATCTACGAGCAGTACTTC. Translation gives CASSTEGGRIYEQYF.

This clone was detected once. V gene TRBV14 combines with J gene TRBJ2-2; 7 bases agree with TRBD1. J lost 5 bases, V lost 4 bases, and 4 bases had no gene match. Germline-derived CDR1 and CDR2 are SGHDN and FVKESK. CDR3 length: 14 amino acids. The CDR3 loop reads CASSPTGETGELFF. Here the CDR3 DNA reads TGTGCCAGCAGCCCCACAGGGGAGACCGGGGAGCTGTTTTTT.

The chain combines TRBV7-8 with TRBJ2-1; D perhaps matches TRBD2 (6 bases). Germline values: CDR1 SGHVS, CDR2 FQNEAQ. The V gene lost 0 bases and the J gene lost 6 bases, with 12 bases spanning the gap. This CDR3 has 15 residues. The CDR3 DNA is TGTGCCAGCAGCTTAGCCGGGAGAAAGGCCAATGAGCAGTTCTTC. Amino acid sequence: CASSLAGRKANEQFF.

This clone was recorded a few times. The rearrangement links TRBV7-2 to TRBJ1-1; 11 nucleotides align to TRBD1. The junction had 5 bases not matched to a gene; V was cut back by 1 base and J by 4 bases. The germline CDR1 and CDR2 sequences are SGHTA and FQGNSA. The CDR3 has 16 residues. The CDR3: CASSLGGTGGSTEAFF. The CDR3 region has the DNA TGTGCCAGCAGCTTAGGCGGGACAGGGGGTAGCACTGAAGCTTTCTTT.

The chain has TRBV9 and TRBJ1-2; D remains unclear. Germline V lookup: CDR1 SGDLS, CDR2 YYNGEE. The CDR3 is 15 amino acids. The V end lost 0 bases, the J end lost 8 bases, and 17 bases lay between the germline ends. The CDR3 sequence: CASSVGTPESGGYTF. The CDR3 nucleotides are TGTGCCAGCAGCGTAGGGACCCCAGAAAGCGGAGGCTACACCTTC.